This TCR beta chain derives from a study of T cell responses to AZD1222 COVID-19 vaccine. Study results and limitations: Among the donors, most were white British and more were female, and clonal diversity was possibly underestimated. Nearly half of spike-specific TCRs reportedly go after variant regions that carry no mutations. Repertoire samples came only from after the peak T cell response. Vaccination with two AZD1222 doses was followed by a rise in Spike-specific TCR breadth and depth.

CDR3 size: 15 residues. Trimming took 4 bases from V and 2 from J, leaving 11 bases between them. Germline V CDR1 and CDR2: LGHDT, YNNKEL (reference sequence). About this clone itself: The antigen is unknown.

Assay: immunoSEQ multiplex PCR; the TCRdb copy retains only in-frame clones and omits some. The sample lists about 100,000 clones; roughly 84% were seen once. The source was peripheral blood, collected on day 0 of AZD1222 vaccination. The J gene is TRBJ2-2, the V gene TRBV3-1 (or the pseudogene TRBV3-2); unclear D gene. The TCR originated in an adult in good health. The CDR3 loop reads CASSPKPFNTGELFF. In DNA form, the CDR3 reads TGTGCCAGCAGCCCAAAACCCTTCAACACCGGGGAGCTGTTTTTT.